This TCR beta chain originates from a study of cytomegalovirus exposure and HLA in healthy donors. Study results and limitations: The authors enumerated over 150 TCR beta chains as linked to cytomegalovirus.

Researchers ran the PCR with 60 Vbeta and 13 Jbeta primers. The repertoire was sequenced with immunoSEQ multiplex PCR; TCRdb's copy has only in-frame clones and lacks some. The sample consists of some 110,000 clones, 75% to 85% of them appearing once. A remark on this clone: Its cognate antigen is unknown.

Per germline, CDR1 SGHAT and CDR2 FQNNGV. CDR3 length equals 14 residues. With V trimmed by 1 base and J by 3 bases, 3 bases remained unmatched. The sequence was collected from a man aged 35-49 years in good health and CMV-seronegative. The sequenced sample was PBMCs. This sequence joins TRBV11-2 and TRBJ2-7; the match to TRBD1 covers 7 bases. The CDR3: CASSLASGGYEQYF. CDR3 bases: TGTGCCAGCAGCTTAGCCTCAGGGGGCTACGAGCAGTACTTC.